A single sample is the source of the 18 T cell receptor beta chains below, sequenced in a study of T cells in Graves' hyperthyroidism and ophthalmopathy (dated 2019 in TCRdb). Receptors were amplified or captured by multiplex PCR. Sequenced using an Illumina HiSeq 2000. TCR beta CDR3 regions were amplified from RNA transcripts. The TCR CDR3 was subjected to a first round of RT-PCR using the HTBI primer set and the Qiagen OneStep RT-PCR kit. The public reads were reanalyzed by TCRdb: fastp trimming at Q25, MiXCR alignment, in-frame beta chains only. Merged by CDR3 protein, the rows form single entries marked with the most common genes and DNA. For this sample the table gives some 770,000 distinct CDR3 sequences, of which over 15% were detected only once. Of the sample, roughly 8% is held by the ten largest clones. The sequenced sample was blood. The source is a man aged 18 to 30 with Graves' hyperthyroidism.

This chain joins TRBV7-2 and TRBJ2-5; 9 nucleotides agree with TRBD2. The CDR3 totals 17 residues. V was clipped by 4 bases and J by 4 bases; unmatched bases: 13. The V gene's germline CDR1 is SGHTA and CDR2 FQGNSA. CDR3 in amino acids: CASSSRISGSWGETQYF. In DNA, the CDR3 is TGTGCCAGCAGCTCAAGAATTAGCGGGAGCTGGGGAGAGACCCAGTACTTC.

The CDR3 loop reads CSATGLAGGPLPLLEQYF. In DNA form, the CDR3 reads TGCAGTGCTACCGGACTAGCGGGAGGGCCGTTACCCCTGCTCGAGCAGTACTTC. The chain links TRBV20-1 to TRBJ2-7; 15 bases align to TRBD2. V trimming: 4 bases; J trimming: 6 bases; junction bases outside the gene matches: 16. CDR3 length: 18 amino acids. The germline V gene encodes CDR1 DFQATT and CDR2 SNEGSKA (reference sequence).

This chain connects TRBV12-5 to TRBJ1-2; D may be TRBD1 (6 bases). Germline CDR1 LGHNT, CDR2 FRNRAP. The CDR3 sequence is 18 residues long. The V gene lost 0 bases and the J gene lost 8 bases, with 25 bases spanning the gap. In DNA form, the CDR3 reads TGTGCTAGTGGTTTGGTACGGGGAGGACAGCGCCCCAGGTGGGGCTACACCTTC. Amino acids: CASGLVRGGQRPRWGYTF.

This clonotype has just a few counts. The chain recombines TRBV5-5 with TRBJ1-1; 8 bases agree with TRBD1. The V segment lost 6 bases and the J segment 1 base; nucleotides outside the gene matches: 2. Germline assignment: CDR1 SGHKS and CDR2 YYEKEE (reference sequence). This CDR3 has 13 residues. CDR3 sequence reads: CASNQGANTEAFF. The CDR3 nucleotides are TGTGCCAGCAATCAGGGGGCGAACACTGAAGCTTTCTTT.

This clonotype was detected a few times. The chain links TRBV5-1 to TRBJ2-7, with TRBD1 matching 7 bases. Germline loops: CDR1 SGHRS, CDR2 YFSETQ. Losses at the gene ends were 4 bases for V and 0 bases for J; bases not matched to a gene: 7. CDR3 size: 15 residues. The CDR3, as DNA: TGCGCCAGCAGCACGTGGACAGGCTTCTCCTACGAGCAGTACTTC. Residues: CASSTWTGFSYEQYF.

This chain links TRBV4-1 with TRBJ2-5, with D tentatively TRBD2 (5 bases). CDR3 length: 19 residues. V gave up 1 base and J gave up 5 bases, with 26 bases separating them. Germline V gene sequence: CDR1 MGHRA, CDR2 YSYEKL. DNA of the CDR3: TGCGCCAGCAGCCAAGGGGGTCCGTACGGGCTTCTCGGAGGCGAGACCCAGTACTTC. Translating gives CASSQGGPYGLLGGETQYF.

V gene TRBV2 combines with J gene TRBJ1-5; D remains ambiguous. The CDR3 sequence is 13 residues long. V was clipped by 1 base and J by 1 base, with 2 bases between them. CDR1 is SNHLY, CDR2 FYNNEI, per germline. CDR3 residues: CASSEESNQPQHF. The CDR3 DNA is TGTGCCAGCAGTGAAGAAAGCAATCAGCCCCAGCATTTT.

This clonotype was seen a few times. The chain recombines TRBV28 with TRBJ2-1, with 8 bases fitting TRBD2. The junction had 10 bases not matched to a gene; V was cut back by 2 bases and J by 4 bases. Looked up from germline, CDR1 is MDHEN and CDR2 is SYDVKM. The CDR3 loop spans 17 amino acids. CDR3 residues: CASSLMSGLAGYNEQFF. For the CDR3, the DNA is TGTGCCAGCAGTTTAATGTCAGGGCTAGCGGGTTACAATGAGCAGTTCTTC. Looking up the rest from reference TRBV28 and TRBJ2-1 gives the full variable domain: DVKVTQSSRYLVKRTGEKVFLECVQDMDHENMFWYRQDPGLGLRLIYFSYDVKMKEKGDIPEGYSVSREKKERFSLILESASTNQTSMYLCASSLMSGLAGYNEQFFGPGTRLTVL.

The chain couples TRBV18 to TRBJ1-4; D call uncertain. Trimming shortened V by 2 bases and J by 3 bases, and 4 bases separated the two germline ends. Germline loops: CDR1 KGHSH, CDR2 LQKENI. This CDR3 spans 13 amino acids. The chain's CDR3 is CASSPGSNEKLFF. The CDR3 DNA follows: TGTGCCAGCTCACCAGGGTCTAATGAAAAACTGTTTTTT.

This sequence joins TRBV6-5 and TRBJ2-7; D unresolved. V lost 2 bases and J lost 3, with 8 bases in between. CDR3 length: 13 amino acids. Per germline, CDR1 MNHEY and CDR2 SVGAGI. The CDR3 loop is CASSYGNYYEQYF. The DNA of the CDR3 is TGTGCCAGCAGTTACGGGAATTACTACGAGCAGTACTTC.

This clonotype was seen many times. The V and J genes are TRBV30 and TRBJ2-2, with D perhaps TRBD1 (6 bases). V was clipped by 2 bases and J by 1 base, with 8 bases between them. Looked up from germline, CDR1 is GTSNPN and CDR2 is SVGIG (reference sequence). CDR3 length equals 14 residues. The DNA for the CDR3 is TGTGCCTGGAGTCCAGGGGTGAACACCGGGGAGCTGTTTTTT. Its protein is CAWSPGVNTGELFF.

This clonotype has a count of ten or more. The rearrangement joins TRBV11-2 to TRBJ2-3; TRBD1 might be the D (6 bases). Deletions cut 1 base from V and 6 bases from J, with 8 bases between. The CDR3 runs to 13 residues. From germline, CDR1 is SGHAT and CDR2 FQNNGV. The CDR3 coding sequence is TGTGCCAGCAGCTTAGTGGGGGCTGATACGCAGTATTTT. This gives the protein CASSLVGADTQYF.

The chain couples TRBV10-3 to TRBJ2-7; unclear D gene. Trimming left V 3 bases short and J 2 bases short, with 11 bases between. This CDR3 has 14 amino acids. Germline V gene sequence: CDR1 ENHRY, CDR2 SYGVKD. CDR3 sequence reads: CAISDLGRAYEQYF. The CDR3 region has the DNA TGTGCCATCAGTGATTTAGGACGGGCCTACGAGCAGTACTTC.

This clonotype was detected ten times or more. V and J are TRBV7-3 and TRBJ2-3, with 7 positions matching TRBD1. Germline V gene data show CDR1 as SGHTA and CDR2 as FQGTGA. J lost 3 bases, V lost 1 base, and 4 bases had no gene match. The CDR3 extends over 15 amino acids. The CDR3 protein is CASSLNTGETDTQYF. CDR3 coding DNA: TGTGCCAGCAGCTTAAATACAGGGGAGACAGATACGCAGTATTTT.

The CDR3 is CASTGGGQNQPQHF. The CDR3 DNA reads TGTGCCAGTACCGGCGGGGGACAGAACCAGCCCCAGCATTTT. This rearrangement joins TRBV19 to TRBJ1-5; 7 nucleotides agree with TRBD1. Germline V CDR1 and CDR2: LNHDA, SQIVND (reference sequence). Trimming cost V 7 bases and J 7 bases; bases outside gene matches: 10. The CDR3 contains 14 residues.

This clonotype showed up many times. The rearrangement joins TRBV18 to TRBJ2-3; TRBD2 aligns across 9 bases. V lost 2 bases and J lost 2; bases outside the gene matches: 5. The CDR3 is 16 residues long. Germline V gene sequence: CDR1 KGHSH, CDR2 LQKENI. The CDR3 is CASSPSLAGTTDTQYF. The CDR3 coding sequence is TGTGCCAGCTCACCAAGTCTAGCGGGAACCACAGATACGCAGTATTTT.

The genes are TRBV7-9 and TRBJ2-5; possible D gene TRBD2, 6 bases. V lost 5 bases and J 2 bases, leaving 15 bases between the germline ends. The germline gives CDR1 SEHNR, CDR2 FQNEAQ (reference sequence). The length of the CDR3 is 15 residues. The CDR3 reads CASSPNPGGQETQYF. The CDR3 bases are TGTGCCAGCAGCCCAAACCCCGGGGGACAAGAGACCCAGTACTTC.

This clonotype was observed a handful of times. CDR3 loop: CASSFMTYSSYEQYF. DNA for the CDR3: TGTGCCAGCAGCTTTATGACGTACAGCTCCTACGAGCAGTACTTC. The chain carries TRBV7-2 and TRBJ2-7; no firm D call. Germline lookup yields CDR1 SGHTA and CDR2 FQGNSA. The length of the CDR3 is 15 residues. The ends were cut back, 3 bases at V and 0 bases at J, with 12 bases in the middle.